The present T cell receptor (beta chain) was sequenced within a study of CD8 T cells in ankylosing spondylitis. TCRdb independently ran MiXCR on the 5' RACE reads; one entry per CDR3 protein. The data contain 380,000 or so distinct CDR3 sequences, roughly 20% of them singletons. A few counts support this clonotype. Antigen unknown. The ends were cut back, 1 base at V and 2 bases at J, with 13 bases in the middle. The CDR3 has 15 residues. The V gene's germline CDR1 is DFQATT and CDR2 SNEGSKA (reference sequence). Study-level results: Existing reports had already noted some motif variants in reactive arthritis synovial fluid and blood.

The chain couples TRBV20-1 to TRBJ2-3; unclear D gene. Material: blood, either unsorted or a sorted T cell fraction (not recorded which). This TCR derives from a male donor with ankylosing spondylitis or in good health (not recorded which). In DNA, the CDR3 is TGCAGTGCTAGAGCTTACGTCTCCTTCACAGATACGCAGTATTTT. Its protein product is CSARAYVSFTDTQYF.